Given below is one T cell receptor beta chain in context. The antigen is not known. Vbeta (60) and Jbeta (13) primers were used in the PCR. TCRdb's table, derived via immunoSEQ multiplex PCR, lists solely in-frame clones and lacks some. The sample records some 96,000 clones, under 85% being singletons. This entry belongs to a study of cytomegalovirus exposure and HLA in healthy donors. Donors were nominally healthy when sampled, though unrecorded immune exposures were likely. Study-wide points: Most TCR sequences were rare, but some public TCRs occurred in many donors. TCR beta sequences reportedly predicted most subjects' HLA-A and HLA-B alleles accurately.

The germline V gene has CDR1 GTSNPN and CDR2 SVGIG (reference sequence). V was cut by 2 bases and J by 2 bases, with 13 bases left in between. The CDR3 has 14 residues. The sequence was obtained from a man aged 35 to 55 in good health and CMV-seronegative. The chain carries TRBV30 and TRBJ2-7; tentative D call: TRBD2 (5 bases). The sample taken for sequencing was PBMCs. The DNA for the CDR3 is TGTGCCTGGAGTTTGCGGGTTCCCCCCTACGAGCAGTACTTC. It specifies CAWSLRVPPYEQYF. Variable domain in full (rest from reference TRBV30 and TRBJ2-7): SQTIHQWPATLVQPVGSPLSLECTVEGTSNPNLYWYRQAAGRGLQLLFYSVGIGQISSEVPQNLSASRPQDRQFILSSKKLLLSDSGFYLCAWSLRVPPYEQYFGPGTRLTVT.